Following are 23 T cell receptor beta chains from one sample sequenced in a study of vaccination effects on CD4 cells after COVID-19. Antigen-specific CD4+ T cells were first expanded with viral peptide pools by the ViraFEST assay and only then sequenced. CD4+ T cells were isolated after around ten days of culture. Convalescent patients had PCR-confirmed SARS-CoV-2 infection between March and December 2020. No antigens are known for them. This table comes from immunoSEQ multiplex PCR, and its TCRdb copy is limited to in-frame clones, with some not included. The repertoire holds about 26,000 clones, with roughly 74% as singletons. The sequencing here drew on CD4+ T cells from PBMCs cultured with HCoV-NL63 spike peptides, taken before COVID-19 vaccination. These receptor sequences come from a human donor who had a prior SARS-CoV-2 infection.

V is TRBV11-3 and J is TRBJ2-7, with D perhaps TRBD2 (6 bases). The length of the CDR3 is 11 residues. V was trimmed by 3 bases and J by 10 bases, leaving 10 bases between them. CDR1 and CDR2 (germline): SGHNT, YENEEA. In nucleotides, the CDR3 is TGTGCCAGCAGCTTGGGGGGTCCTCAGTACTTC. This encodes CASSLGGPQYF.

This clone was recorded a few times. V and J are TRBV18 and TRBJ2-3, with 15 bases identical to TRBD2. The ends lost 6 bases at V and 6 bases at J; junction bases unmatched: 4. The CDR3 is 15 amino acids. Germline-derived CDR1 and CDR2 are KGHSH and LQKENI. DNA for the CDR3: TGTGCCAGCTCGCCGGGACTAGCGGGGGGCGATACGCAGTATTTT. This sequence encodes CASSPGLAGGDTQYF. Looking up the rest from reference TRBV18 and TRBJ2-3 gives the full variable domain: NAGVMQNPRHLVRRRGQEARLRCSPMKGHSHVYWYRQLPEEGLKFMVYLQKENIIDESGMPKERFSAEFPKEGPSILRIQQVVRGDSAAYFCASSPGLAGGDTQYFGPGTRLTVL.

The chain couples TRBV18 to TRBJ2-5; 7 bases line up with TRBD2. This CDR3 contains 14 residues. CDR1 and CDR2 from the germline V gene are KGHSH and LQKENI. V lost 2 bases, J lost 7 bases, and 7 bases stayed unmatched. The CDR3, as DNA: TGTGCCAGCTCACCAAGGGAGGGCCGTCGGACCCAGTACTTC. Protein sequence: CASSPREGRRTQYF.

The chain links TRBV19 to TRBJ1-1; 9 positions match TRBD1. The CDR3 consists of 15 residues. V trimming: 6 bases; J trimming: 5 bases; junction bases outside the gene matches: 10. CDR1 is LNHDA, CDR2 SQIVND, per germline (reference sequence). The CDR3: CASRMPDRGGTEAFF. The CDR3 nucleotides read TGTGCCAGTAGGATGCCGGACAGGGGAGGTACTGAAGCTTTCTTT.

The J gene is TRBJ2-7, the V gene TRBV4-2, with 7 bases that match TRBD1. Germline V CDR1 and CDR2: LGHNA, YNFKEQ. The CDR3 covers 16 residues. V gave up 1 base and J gave up 3 bases; unmatched junction bases: 9. CDR3 in amino acids: CASSQGSPRGSYEQYF. In DNA, the CDR3 is TGTGCCAGCAGCCAAGGTTCACCCAGGGGGAGCTACGAGCAGTACTTC.

This clone was detected a few times. This chain connects TRBV3-1 (or the pseudogene TRBV3-2) to TRBJ1-2; tentatively, D is TRBD1 (6 bases). Germline CDR1 reads LGHDT; CDR2 reads YNNKEL (reference sequence). The CDR3 loop spans 14 amino acids. Trimming took off 1 base at V and 13 bases at J, with 19 bases between the two ends. The CDR3 DNA sequence: TGTGCCAGCAGCCAAGCGAGGGGGGCTACCGAATCCACCTTC. It codes for CASSQARGATESTF.

V and J are TRBV19 and TRBJ1-1, with D possibly TRBD1 on 6 matching bases. There are 13 residues in the CDR3. The V gene's germline CDR1 is LNHDA and CDR2 SQIVND (reference sequence). The ends were cut back, 4 bases at V and 5 bases at J, with 11 bases in the middle. This CDR3 reads CASSNRVWTEAFF. CDR3 in DNA: TGTGCCAGTAGTAACAGGGTCTGGACTGAAGCTTTCTTT.

The chain combines TRBV7-3 with TRBJ2-3; D is perhaps TRBD2 (6 bases). The germline CDR1 and CDR2 sequences are SGHTA and FQGTGA. The CDR3 runs 11 residues. V lost 3 bases, J lost 10 bases, and 8 bases lay in between. CDR3: CASSLGLAQYF. CDR3 in DNA: TGTGCCAGCAGCTTGGGACTCGCGCAGTATTTT.

This chain joins TRBV6-1 and TRBJ1-5; D is uncertain. The CDR3 extends over 15 amino acids. Trimming stripped 3 bases from V and 6 bases from J, with 15 bases between. The V gene's germline CDR1 is MNHNS and CDR2 SASEGT. The chain's CDR3 is CASSEGRSSGQPQHF. As DNA, the CDR3 is TGTGCCAGCAGTGAGGGGAGGAGTTCGGGTCAGCCCCAGCATTTT.

This chain connects TRBV4-1 to TRBJ2-1; the match to TRBD2 covers 7 bases. The CDR3 extends over 15 amino acids. Per the germline V gene, CDR1 is MGHRA and CDR2 is YSYEKL. After removal of 1 base from V and 9 bases from J, the junction contained 9 bases not matched to a gene. CDR3 in amino acids: CASSQVPAGTAEQFF. DNA for the CDR3: TGCGCCAGCAGCCAAGTGCCAGCGGGAACTGCTGAGCAGTTCTTC.

J is TRBJ2-7 and V is TRBV14; a weak D match, TRBD2 (6 bases). The germline V gene encodes CDR1 SGHDN and CDR2 FVKESK. The CDR3 runs 15 residues. V was shortened by 4 bases and J by 2 bases, with 15 bases between the two germline ends. CDR3 loop: CASSPAGTVTYEQYF. CDR3 sequence (DNA): TGTGCCAGCAGCCCAGCCGGGACTGTAACCTACGAGCAGTACTTC.

The chain joins TRBV5-4 to TRBJ2-1; no clear D gene. Looked up from germline, CDR1 is SGHNT and CDR2 is YYREEE (reference sequence). This CDR3 is 14 amino acids long. Trimming left V 0 bases short and J 7 bases short, with 11 bases between. This chain's CDR3 is CASSLDFGRNEQFF. As DNA, the CDR3 is TGTGCCAGCAGCTTGGATTTTGGGCGGAATGAGCAGTTCTTC.

The chain combines TRBV19 with TRBJ2-7; 9 nucleotides align to TRBD2. Trimming at V came to 2 bases and at J to 2 bases, leaving 4 bases not matched to a gene. CDR1 LNHDA and CDR2 SQIVND come from the germline V gene (reference sequence). CDR3 length: 15 residues. CDR3 coding DNA: TGTGCCAGTAGTATAAAGCGGGGGGCCACCTACGAGCAGTACTTC. Translation: CASSIKRGATYEQYF.

The chain joins TRBV5-1 to TRBJ1-6; tentatively, D is TRBD1 (5 bases). There are 14 residues in the CDR3. Germline V lookup: CDR1 SGHRS, CDR2 YFSETQ. V shed 2 bases and J shed 8 bases, with 11 bases lying between them. This chain's CDR3 is CASSFNGADSPLHF. DNA for the CDR3: TGCGCCAGCAGCTTCAACGGGGCGGATTCACCCCTCCACTTT.

CDR3 protein: CASSPGLAFYEQYF. The CDR3, as DNA: TGTGCCAGCAGCCCCGGACTAGCTTTTTACGAGCAGTACTTC. This chain links TRBV11-2 with TRBJ2-7; 8 nucleotides line up with TRBD2. The V gene end was trimmed by 5 bases and the J gene end by 4 bases; junction bases not matched to a gene: 7. Germline lookup yields CDR1 SGHAT and CDR2 FQNNGV. CDR3 length: 14 amino acids.

V and J are TRBV10-3 and TRBJ1-2, with D possibly matching TRBD1 (5 bases). CDR1 ENHRY and CDR2 SYGVKD come from the germline V gene. V was cut by 5 bases and J by 4 bases, with 17 bases left in between. This CDR3 is built from 15 residues. The CDR3: CAISSQGPISYGYTF. In DNA form, the CDR3 reads TGTGCCATCAGTTCCCAGGGCCCAATATCCTATGGCTACACCTTC.

The rearrangement joins TRBV10-3 to TRBJ2-1, with 8 bases matching TRBD2. Looked up from germline, CDR1 is ENHRY and CDR2 is SYGVKD. The CDR3 covers 12 residues. With V trimmed by 3 bases and J by 9 bases, 1 base remained unmatched. This CDR3 reads CAISELAVEQFF. Written as DNA, the CDR3 is TGTGCCATCAGTGAACTAGCGGTTGAGCAGTTCTTC.

The chain couples TRBV2 to TRBJ1-1; D remains ambiguous. Germline CDR1 is SNHLY and CDR2 is FYNNEI. The CDR3 contains 13 residues. V was shortened by 9 bases and J by 5 bases, with 16 bases between the two germline ends. The CDR3, as DNA: TGTGCCAGTTCGGCCGTGGGGTTGACTGAAGCTTTCTTT. Its protein product is CASSAVGLTEAFF.

The chain recombines TRBV3-1 (or the pseudogene TRBV3-2) with TRBJ1-1, with D perhaps TRBD1 (5 bases). The CDR3 covers 14 residues. Trimming shortened V by 0 bases and J by 4 bases, and 9 bases separated the two germline ends. The germline V gene encodes CDR1 LGHDT and CDR2 YNNKEL (reference sequence). The CDR3 is CASSQDDRVTEAFF. The DNA for the CDR3 is TGTGCCAGCAGCCAAGACGACAGAGTCACTGAAGCTTTCTTT.

The V call is TRBV29-1, the J call TRBJ2-1; tentative D call: TRBD1 (6 bases). The CDR3 has 14 residues. Germline CDR1 is SQVTM and CDR2 is ANQGSEA. CDR3 coding DNA: TGCAGTACGGACAGTTTAAGCTCCTACAATGAGCAGTTCTTC. Protein sequence: CSTDSLSSYNEQFF.

The chain has TRBV11-2 and TRBJ2-1, with D tentatively TRBD1 or TRBD2 (5 bases each). Trimming pared 5 bases from V and 0 bases from J, leaving 11 bases between. This CDR3 comprises 15 residues. Germline assignment: CDR1 SGHAT and CDR2 FQNNGV. CDR3 DNA sequence: TGTGCCAGCAGCCCGGGACCACTCTCCTACAATGAGCAGTTCTTC. Translation gives CASSPGPLSYNEQFF.

The V call is TRBV5-6, the J call TRBJ1-3; 9 nucleotides match TRBD1. Germline CDR1 is SGHDT and CDR2 is YYEEEE. The CDR3 extends over 17 amino acids. Germline trimming cut 4 bases from V and 0 bases from J; bases unmatched to any gene: 8. CDR3 loop: CASSLPQGAHSGNTIYF. The CDR3 region has the DNA TGTGCCAGCAGCCTACCACAGGGGGCCCACTCTGGAAACACCATATATTTT.

A note on this clone: One junction end disagrees with the germline gene, perhaps due to a read error. The chain uses TRBV2 and TRBJ2-3, with D uncertain. Germline assignment: CDR1 SNHLY and CDR2 FYNNEI. The CDR3 loop spans 12 amino acids. Here the CDR3 reads CASREVTDTQYF. The CDR3 DNA is TGTGCCAGCAGGGAAGTCACAGATACGCAGTATTTT.